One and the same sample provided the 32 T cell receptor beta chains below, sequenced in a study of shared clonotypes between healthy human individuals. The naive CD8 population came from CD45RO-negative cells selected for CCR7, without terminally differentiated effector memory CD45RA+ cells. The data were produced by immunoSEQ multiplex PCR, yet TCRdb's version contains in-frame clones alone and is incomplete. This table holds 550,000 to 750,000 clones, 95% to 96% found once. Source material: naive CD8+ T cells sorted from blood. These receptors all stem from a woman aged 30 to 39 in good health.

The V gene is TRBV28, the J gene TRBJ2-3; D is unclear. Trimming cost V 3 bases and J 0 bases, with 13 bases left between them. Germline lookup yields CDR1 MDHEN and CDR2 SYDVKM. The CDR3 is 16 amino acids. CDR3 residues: CASSLERYLSTDTQYF. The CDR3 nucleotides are TGTGCCAGCAGTTTGGAGCGTTATCTTAGCACAGATACGCAGTATTTT.

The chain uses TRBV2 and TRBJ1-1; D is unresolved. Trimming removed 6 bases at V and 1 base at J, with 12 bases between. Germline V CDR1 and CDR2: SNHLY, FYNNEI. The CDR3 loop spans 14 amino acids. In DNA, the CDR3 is TGTGCCAGCAGCGAAACTGGGTCGAACACTGAAGCTTTCTTT. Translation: CASSETGSNTEAFF.

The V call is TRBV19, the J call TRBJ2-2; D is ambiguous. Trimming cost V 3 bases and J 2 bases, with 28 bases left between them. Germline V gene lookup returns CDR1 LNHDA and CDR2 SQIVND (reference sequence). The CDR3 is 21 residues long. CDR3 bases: TGTGCCAGTAGTATCTTGGCAGCAGCTCGCAAAATAGAACTTAACACCGGGGAGCTGTTTTTT. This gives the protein CASSILAAARKIELNTGELFF.

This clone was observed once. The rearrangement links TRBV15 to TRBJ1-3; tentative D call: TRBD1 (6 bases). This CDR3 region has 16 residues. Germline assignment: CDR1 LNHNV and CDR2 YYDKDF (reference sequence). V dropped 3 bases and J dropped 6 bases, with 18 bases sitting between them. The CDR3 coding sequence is TGTGCCACCAGCAGGGGTTTGACAGGCGTTGCAAACACCATATATTTT. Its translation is CATSRGLTGVANTIYF.

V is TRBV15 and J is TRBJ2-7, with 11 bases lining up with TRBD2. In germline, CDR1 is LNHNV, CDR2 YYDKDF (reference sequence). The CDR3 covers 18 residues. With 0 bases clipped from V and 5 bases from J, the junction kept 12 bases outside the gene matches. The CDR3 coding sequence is TGTGCCACCAGCAGAGATAGAACGGCTAGCGGGAGGAACGACGAGCAGTACTTC. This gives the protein CATSRDRTASGRNDEQYF.

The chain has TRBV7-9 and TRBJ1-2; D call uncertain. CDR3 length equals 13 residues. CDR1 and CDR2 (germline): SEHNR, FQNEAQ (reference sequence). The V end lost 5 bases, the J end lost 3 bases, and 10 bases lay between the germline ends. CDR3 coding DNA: TGTGCCAGCAGCGAAAATAGGGACTATGGCTACACCTTC. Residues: CASSENRDYGYTF.

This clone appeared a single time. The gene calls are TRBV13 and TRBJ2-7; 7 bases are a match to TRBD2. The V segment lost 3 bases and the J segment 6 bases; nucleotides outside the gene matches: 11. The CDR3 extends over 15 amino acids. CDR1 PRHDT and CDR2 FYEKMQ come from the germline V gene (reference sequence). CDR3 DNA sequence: TGTGCCAGCAGCTTCCGCCGGGCCGGGGGGTCCGAGCAGTACTTC. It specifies CASSFRRAGGSEQYF.

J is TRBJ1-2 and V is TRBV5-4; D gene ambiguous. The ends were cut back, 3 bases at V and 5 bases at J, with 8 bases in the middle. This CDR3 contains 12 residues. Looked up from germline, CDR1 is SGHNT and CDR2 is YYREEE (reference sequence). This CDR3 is CASSSDRYGYTF. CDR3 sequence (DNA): TGTGCCAGCAGCTCCGACCGATATGGCTACACCTTC.

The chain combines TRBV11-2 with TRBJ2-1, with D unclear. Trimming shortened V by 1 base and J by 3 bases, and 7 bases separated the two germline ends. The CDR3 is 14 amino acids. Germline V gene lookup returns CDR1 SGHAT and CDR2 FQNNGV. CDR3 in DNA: TGTGCCAGCAGCTTAGTATCATTCTACAATGAGCAGTTCTTC. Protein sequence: CASSLVSFYNEQFF. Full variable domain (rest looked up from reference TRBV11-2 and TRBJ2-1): EAGVAQSPRYKIIEKRQSVAFWCNPISGHATLYWYQQILGQGPKLLIQFQNNGVVDDSQLPKDRFSAERLKGVDSTLKIQPAKLEDSAVYLCASSLVSFYNEQFFGPGTRLTVL.

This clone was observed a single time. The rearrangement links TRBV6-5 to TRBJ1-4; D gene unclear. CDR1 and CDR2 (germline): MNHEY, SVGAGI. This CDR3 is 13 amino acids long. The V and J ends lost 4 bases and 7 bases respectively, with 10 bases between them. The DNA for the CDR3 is TGTGCCAGCAGTTTAGGAGAGAGTGAAAAACTGTTTTTT. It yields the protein CASSLGESEKLFF.

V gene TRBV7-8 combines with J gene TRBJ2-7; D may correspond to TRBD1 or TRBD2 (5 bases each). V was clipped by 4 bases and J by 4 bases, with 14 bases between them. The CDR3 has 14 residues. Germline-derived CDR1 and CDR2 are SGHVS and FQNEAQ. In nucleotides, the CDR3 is TGTGCCAGCAGCTCTCCGGGACCGGGGTACGAGCAGTACTTC. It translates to CASSSPGPGYEQYF.

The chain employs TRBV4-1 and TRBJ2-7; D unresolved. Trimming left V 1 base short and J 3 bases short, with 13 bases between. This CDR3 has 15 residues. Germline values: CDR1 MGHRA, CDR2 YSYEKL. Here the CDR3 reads CASSQGGPEVYEQYF. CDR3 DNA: TGCGCCAGCAGCCAAGGGGGTCCTGAGGTCTACGAGCAGTACTTC.

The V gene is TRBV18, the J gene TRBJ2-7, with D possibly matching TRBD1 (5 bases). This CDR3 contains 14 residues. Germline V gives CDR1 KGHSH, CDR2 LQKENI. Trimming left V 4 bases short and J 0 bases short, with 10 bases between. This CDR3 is CASSQVGDSYEQYF. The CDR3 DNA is TGTGCCAGCTCACAGGTAGGGGACTCCTACGAGCAGTACTTC.

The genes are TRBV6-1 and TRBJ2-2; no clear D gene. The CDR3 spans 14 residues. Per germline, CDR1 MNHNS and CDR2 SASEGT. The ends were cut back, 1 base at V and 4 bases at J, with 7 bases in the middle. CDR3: CASSEELTTGELFF. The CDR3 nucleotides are TGTGCCAGCAGTGAAGAGCTTACCACCGGGGAGCTGTTTTTT.

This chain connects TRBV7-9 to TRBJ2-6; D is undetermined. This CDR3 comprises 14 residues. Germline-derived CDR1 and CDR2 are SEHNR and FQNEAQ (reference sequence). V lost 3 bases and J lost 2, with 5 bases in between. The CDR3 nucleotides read TGTGCCAGCAGCTTTGTCACTGGGGCCAACGTCCTGACTTTC. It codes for CASSFVTGANVLTF.

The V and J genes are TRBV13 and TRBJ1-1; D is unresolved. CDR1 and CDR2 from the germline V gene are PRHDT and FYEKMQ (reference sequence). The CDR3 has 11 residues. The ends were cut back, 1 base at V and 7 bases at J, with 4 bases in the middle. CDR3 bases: TGTGCCAGCAGCTTAGCCAGTGAAGCTTTCTTT. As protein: CASSLASEAFF.

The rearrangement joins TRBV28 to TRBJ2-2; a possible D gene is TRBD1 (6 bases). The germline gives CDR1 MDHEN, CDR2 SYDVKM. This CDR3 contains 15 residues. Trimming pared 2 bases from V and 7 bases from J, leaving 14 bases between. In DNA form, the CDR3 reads TGTGCCAGCAGTTTACTGGCAGGGGCCGGCGGGGAGCTGTTTTTT. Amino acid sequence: CASSLLAGAGGELFF. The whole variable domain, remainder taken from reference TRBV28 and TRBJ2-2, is DVKVTQSSRYLVKRTGEKVFLECVQDMDHENMFWYRQDPGLGLRLIYFSYDVKMKEKGDIPEGYSVSREKKERFSLILESASTNQTSMYLCASSLLAGAGGELFFGEGSRLTVL.

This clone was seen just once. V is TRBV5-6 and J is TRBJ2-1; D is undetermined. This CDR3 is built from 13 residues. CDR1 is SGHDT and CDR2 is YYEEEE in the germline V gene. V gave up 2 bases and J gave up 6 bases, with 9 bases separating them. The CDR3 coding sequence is TGTGCCAGCAGCTTAGTCGGTTTCAATGAGCAGTTCTTC. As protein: CASSLVGFNEQFF.

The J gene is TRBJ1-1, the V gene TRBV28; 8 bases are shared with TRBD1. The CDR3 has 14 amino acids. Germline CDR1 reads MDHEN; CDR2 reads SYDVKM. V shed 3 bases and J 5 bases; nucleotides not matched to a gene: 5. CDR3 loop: CASSLDREGTEAFF. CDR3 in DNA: TGTGCCAGCAGTTTGGACAGGGAAGGTACTGAAGCTTTCTTT.

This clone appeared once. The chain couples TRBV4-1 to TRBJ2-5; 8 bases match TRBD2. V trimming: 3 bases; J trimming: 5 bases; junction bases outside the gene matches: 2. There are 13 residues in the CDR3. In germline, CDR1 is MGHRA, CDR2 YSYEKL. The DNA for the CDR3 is TGCGCCAGCAGCCAGACTAGCGTGGAGACCCAGTACTTC. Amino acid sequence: CASSQTSVETQYF.

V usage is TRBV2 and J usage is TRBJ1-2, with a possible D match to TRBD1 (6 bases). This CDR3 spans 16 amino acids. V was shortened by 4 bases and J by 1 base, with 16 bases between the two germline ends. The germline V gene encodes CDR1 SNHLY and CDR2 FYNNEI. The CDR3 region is CASSVGGTPDNYGYTF. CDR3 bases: TGTGCCAGCAGTGTCGGAGGGACACCTGATAACTATGGCTACACCTTC. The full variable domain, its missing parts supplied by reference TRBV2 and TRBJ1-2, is EPEVTQTPSHQVTQMGQEVILRCVPISNHLYFYWYRQILGQKVEFLVSFYNNEISEKSEIFDDQFSVERPDGSNFTLKIRSTKLEDSAMYFCASSVGGTPDNYGYTFGSGTRLTVV.

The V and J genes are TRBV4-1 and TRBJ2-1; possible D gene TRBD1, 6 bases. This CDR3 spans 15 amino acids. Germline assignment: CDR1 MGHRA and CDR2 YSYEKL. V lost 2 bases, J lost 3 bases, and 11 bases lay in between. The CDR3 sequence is CASSQPGTYYNEQFF. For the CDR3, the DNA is TGCGCCAGCAGCCAACCAGGGACATACTACAATGAGCAGTTCTTC.

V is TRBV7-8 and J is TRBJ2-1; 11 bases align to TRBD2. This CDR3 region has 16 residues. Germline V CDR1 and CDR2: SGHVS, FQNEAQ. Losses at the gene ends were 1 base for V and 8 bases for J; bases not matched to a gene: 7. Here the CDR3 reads CASSLEFSGRGDEQFF. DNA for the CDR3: TGTGCCAGCAGCTTAGAGTTTAGCGGGAGGGGGGATGAGCAGTTCTTC.

The chain's CDR3 is CASSIYSGDEQYF. The CDR3 region has the DNA TGTGCCAGTAGTATTTATTCAGGGGACGAGCAGTACTTC. V usage is TRBV19 and J usage is TRBJ2-7, with D perhaps matching TRBD1 (6 bases). Deletions cut 3 bases from V and 5 bases from J, with 11 bases between. Germline-derived CDR1 and CDR2 are LNHDA and SQIVND (reference sequence). CDR3 size: 13 residues. Looking up the rest from reference TRBV19 and TRBJ2-7 gives the full variable domain: DGGITQSPKYLFRKEGQNVTLSCEQNLNHDAMYWYRQDPGQGLRLIYYSQIVNDFQKGDIAEGYSVSREKKESFPLTVTSAQKNPTAFYLCASSIYSGDEQYFGPGTRLTVT.

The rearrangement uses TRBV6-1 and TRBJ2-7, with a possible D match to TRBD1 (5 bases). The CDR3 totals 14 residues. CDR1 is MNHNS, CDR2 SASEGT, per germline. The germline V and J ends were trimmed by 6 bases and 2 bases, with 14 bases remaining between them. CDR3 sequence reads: CASSPGISPYEQYF. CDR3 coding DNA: TGTGCCAGCAGCCCAGGGATTTCCCCCTACGAGCAGTACTTC.

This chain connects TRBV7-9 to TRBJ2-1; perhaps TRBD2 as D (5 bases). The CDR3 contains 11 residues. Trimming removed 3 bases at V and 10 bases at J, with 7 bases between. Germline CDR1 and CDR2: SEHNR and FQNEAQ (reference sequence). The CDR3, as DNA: TGTGCCAGCAGCTTCGGACTGGAGCAGTTCTTC. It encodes CASSFGLEQFF.

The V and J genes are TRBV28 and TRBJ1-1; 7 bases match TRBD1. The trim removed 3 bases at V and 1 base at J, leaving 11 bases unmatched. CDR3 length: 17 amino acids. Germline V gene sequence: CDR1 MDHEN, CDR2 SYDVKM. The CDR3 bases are TGTGCCAGCAGTTTCGAGAAGGACAGGCCCCAGAACACTGAAGCTTTCTTT. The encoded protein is CASSFEKDRPQNTEAFF.

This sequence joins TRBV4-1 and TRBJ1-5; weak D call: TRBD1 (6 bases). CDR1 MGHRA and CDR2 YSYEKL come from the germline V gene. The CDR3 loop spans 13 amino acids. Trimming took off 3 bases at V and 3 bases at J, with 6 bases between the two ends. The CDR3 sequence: CASSQGANQPQHF. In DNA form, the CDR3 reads TGCGCCAGCAGCCAGGGGGCCAATCAGCCCCAGCATTTT.

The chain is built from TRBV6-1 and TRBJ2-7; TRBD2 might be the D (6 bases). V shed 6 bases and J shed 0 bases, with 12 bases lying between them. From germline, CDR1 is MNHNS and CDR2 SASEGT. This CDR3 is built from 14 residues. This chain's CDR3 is CASRTGGNSYEQYF. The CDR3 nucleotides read TGTGCCAGCAGGACCGGAGGGAACTCCTACGAGCAGTACTTC.

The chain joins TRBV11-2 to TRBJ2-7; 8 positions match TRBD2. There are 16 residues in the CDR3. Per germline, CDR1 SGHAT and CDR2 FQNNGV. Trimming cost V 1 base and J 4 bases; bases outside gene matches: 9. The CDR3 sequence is CASSLARAGELYEQYF. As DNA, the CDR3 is TGTGCCAGCAGCTTAGCCCGAGCGGGAGAACTTTACGAGCAGTACTTC.

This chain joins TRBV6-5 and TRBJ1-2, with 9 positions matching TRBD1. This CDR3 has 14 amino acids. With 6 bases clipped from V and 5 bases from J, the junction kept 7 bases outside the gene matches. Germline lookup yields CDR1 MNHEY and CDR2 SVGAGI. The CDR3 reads CASSGQGLGYGYTF. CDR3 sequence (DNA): TGTGCCAGCAGCGGACAGGGGTTAGGATATGGCTACACCTTC.

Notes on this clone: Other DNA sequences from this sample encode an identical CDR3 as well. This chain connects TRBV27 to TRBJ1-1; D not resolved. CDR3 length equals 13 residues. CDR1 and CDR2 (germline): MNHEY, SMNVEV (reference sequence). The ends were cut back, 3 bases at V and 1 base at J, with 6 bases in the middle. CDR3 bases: TGTGCCAGCAGTTTGTACCCGAACACTGAAGCTTTCTTT. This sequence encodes CASSLYPNTEAFF.